This T cell receptor (beta chain) was sequenced for a study of T cells after yellow fever vaccination. The ends were cut back, 2 bases at V and 10 bases at J, with 22 bases in the middle. CDR3 length: 16 residues. The germline V gene encodes CDR1 SGHTA and CDR2 FQGNSA. TCRdb recomputed calls from the 5' RACE reads with MiXCR, one row per CDR3 protein. The sample holds 300,000 or so distinct CDR3 sequences, 3.5% to 4.5% seen once. The rearrangement uses TRBV7-2 and TRBJ2-3, with D perhaps TRBD2 (7 bases). The receptor's source is a man younger than 35 who received the YFV17D yellow fever vaccine. The source was PBMCs, collected 5 days after the yellow fever booster vaccination. The chain's CDR3 is CASSLNPPGGGAPQYF. The CDR3 DNA reads as TGTGCCAGCAGCTTAAACCCCCCTGGAGGGGGGGCTCCGCAGTATTTT.